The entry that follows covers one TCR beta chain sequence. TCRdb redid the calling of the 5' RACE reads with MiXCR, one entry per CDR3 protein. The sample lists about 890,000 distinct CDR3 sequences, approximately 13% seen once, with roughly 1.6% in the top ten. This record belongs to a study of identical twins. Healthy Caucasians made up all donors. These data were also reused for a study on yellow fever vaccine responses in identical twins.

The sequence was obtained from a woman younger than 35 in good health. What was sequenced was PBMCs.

The CDR3 bases are TGTGCCAGCAGCTTCGGGATAGCGGGGTTTAATGAGCAGTTCTTC. Protein sequence: CASSFGIAGFNEQFF. The genes are TRBV7-2 and TRBJ2-1; 8 positions agree with TRBD2. Germline values: CDR1 SGHTA, CDR2 FQGNSA. The CDR3 extends over 15 amino acids. The ends lost 3 bases at V and 7 bases at J; junction bases unmatched: 8.